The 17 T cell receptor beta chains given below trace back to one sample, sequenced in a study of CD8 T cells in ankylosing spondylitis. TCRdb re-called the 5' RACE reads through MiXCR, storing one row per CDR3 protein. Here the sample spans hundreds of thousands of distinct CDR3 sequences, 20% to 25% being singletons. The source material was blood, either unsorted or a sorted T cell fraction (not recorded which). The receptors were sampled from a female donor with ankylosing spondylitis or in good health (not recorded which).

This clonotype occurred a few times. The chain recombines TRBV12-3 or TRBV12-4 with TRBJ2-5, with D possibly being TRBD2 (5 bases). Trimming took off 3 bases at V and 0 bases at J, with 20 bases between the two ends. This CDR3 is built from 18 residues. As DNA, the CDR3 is TGTGCCAGCAGTTTGAGGCGCCTTAGCGTCTCTTACCAAGAGACCCAGTACTTC. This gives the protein CASSLRRLSVSYQETQYF.

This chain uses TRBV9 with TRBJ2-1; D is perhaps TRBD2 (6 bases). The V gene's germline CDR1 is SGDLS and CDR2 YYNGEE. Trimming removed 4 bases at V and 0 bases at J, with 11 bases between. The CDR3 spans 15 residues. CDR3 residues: CASSPGGYSYNEQFF. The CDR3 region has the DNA TGTGCCAGCAGCCCTGGAGGGTACTCCTACAATGAGCAGTTCTTC.

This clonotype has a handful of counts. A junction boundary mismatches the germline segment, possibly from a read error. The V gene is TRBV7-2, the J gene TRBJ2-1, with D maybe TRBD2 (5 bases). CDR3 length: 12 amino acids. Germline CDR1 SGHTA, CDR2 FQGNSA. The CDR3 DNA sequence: TGTGCCAGCAGTTATCGGGGTCGAGGTGTGATCTTC. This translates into CASSYRGRGVIF.

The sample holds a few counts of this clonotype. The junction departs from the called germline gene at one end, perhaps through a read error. CDR3 region: CCASTSGRVETYEQYF. CDR3 DNA sequence: TGCTGTGCTAGTACTAGCGGGAGGGTAGAGACCTACGAGCAGTACTTC. The J gene is TRBJ2-7, the V gene TRBV20-1, with TRBD2 identical over 13 bases. CDR3 length: 16 amino acids. CDR1 is DFQATT, CDR2 SNEGSKA, per germline (reference sequence).

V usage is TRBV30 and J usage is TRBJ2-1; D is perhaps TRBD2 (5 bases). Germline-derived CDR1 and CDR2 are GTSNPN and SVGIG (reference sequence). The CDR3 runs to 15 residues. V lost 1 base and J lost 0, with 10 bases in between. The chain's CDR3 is CAWSGGRPSYNEQFF. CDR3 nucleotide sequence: TGTGCCTGGAGTGGCGGGCGGCCCTCCTACAATGAGCAGTTCTTC. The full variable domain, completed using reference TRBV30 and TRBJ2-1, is SQTIHQWPATLVQPVGSPLSLECTVEGTSNPNLYWYRQAAGRGLQLLFYSVGIGQISSEVPQNLSASRPQDRQFILSSKKLLLSDSGFYLCAWSGGRPSYNEQFFGPGTRLTVL.

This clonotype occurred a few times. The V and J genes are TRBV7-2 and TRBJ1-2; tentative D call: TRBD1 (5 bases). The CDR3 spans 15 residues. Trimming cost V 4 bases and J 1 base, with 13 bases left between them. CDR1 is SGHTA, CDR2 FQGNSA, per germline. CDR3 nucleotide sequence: TGTGCCAGCAGCTCCACAGGCCTTTTTAACTATGGCTACACCTTC. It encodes CASSSTGLFNYGYTF.

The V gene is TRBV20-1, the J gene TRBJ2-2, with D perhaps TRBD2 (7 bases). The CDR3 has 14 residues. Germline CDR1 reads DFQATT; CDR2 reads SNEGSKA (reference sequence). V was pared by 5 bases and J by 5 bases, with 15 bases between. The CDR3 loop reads CSAGGRGETGELFF. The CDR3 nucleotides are TGCAGTGCTGGGGGCCGGGGGGAGACCGGGGAGCTGTTTTTT.

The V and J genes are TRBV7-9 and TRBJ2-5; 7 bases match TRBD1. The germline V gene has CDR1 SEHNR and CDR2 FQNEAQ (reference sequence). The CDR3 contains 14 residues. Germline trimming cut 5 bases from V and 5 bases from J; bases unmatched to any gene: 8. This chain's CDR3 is CASSPLTGWETQYF. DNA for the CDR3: TGTGCCAGCAGCCCTCTGACAGGGTGGGAGACCCAGTACTTC.

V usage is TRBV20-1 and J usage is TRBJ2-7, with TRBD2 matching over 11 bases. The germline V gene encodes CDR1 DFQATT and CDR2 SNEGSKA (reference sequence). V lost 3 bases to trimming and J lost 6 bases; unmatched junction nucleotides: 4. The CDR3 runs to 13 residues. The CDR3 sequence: CSASGLAGGEQYF. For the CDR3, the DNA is TGCAGTGCTAGTGGCCTAGCGGGAGGCGAGCAGTACTTC.

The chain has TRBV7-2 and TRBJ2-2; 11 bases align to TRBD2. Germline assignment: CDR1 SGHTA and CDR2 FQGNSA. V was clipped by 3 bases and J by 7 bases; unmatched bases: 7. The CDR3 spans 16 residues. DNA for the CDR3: TGTGCCAGCAGCTTCGGGACTAGCGGAGCCGGCGGGGAGCTGTTTTTT. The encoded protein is CASSFGTSGAGGELFF.

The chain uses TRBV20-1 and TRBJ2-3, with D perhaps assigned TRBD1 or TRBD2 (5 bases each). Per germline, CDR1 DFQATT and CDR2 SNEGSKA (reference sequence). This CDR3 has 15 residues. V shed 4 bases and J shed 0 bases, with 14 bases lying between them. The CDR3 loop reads CSAKHGTVSTDTQYF. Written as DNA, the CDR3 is TGCAGTGCTAAGCATGGGACGGTCAGCACAGATACGCAGTATTTT.

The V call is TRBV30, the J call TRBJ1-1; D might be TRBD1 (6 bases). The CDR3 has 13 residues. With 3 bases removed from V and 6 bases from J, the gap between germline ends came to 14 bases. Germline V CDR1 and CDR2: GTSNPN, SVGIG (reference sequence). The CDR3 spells CAWRSGTHSEAFF. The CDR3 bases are TGTGCCTGGAGATCCGGGACACATTCTGAAGCTTTCTTT. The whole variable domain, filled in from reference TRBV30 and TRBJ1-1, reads SQTIHQWPATLVQPVGSPLSLECTVEGTSNPNLYWYRQAAGRGLQLLFYSVGIGQISSEVPQNLSASRPQDRQFILSSKKLLLSDSGFYLCAWRSGTHSEAFFGQGTRLTVV.

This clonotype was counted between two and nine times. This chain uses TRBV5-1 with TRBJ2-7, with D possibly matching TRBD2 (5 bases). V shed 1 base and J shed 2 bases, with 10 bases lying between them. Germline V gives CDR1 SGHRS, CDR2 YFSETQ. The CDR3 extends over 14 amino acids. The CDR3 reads CASSLRWGAYEQYF. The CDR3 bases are TGCGCCAGCAGCTTGCGTTGGGGAGCCTACGAGCAGTACTTC.

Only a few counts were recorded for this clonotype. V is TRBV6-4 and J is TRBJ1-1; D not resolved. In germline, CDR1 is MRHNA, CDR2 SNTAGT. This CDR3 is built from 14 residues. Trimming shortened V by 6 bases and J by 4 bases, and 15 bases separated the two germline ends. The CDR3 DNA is TGTGCCAGCAGCCACCAGGAAGGTAGCACTGAAGCTTTCTTT. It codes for CASSHQEGSTEAFF.

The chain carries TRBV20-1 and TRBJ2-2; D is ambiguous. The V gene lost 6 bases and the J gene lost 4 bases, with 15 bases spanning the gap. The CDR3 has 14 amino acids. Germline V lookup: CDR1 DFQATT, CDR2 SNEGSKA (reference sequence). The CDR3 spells CSASPRVGTGELFF. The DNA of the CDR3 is TGCAGTGCCTCGCCCCGGGTGGGCACCGGGGAGCTGTTTTTT.

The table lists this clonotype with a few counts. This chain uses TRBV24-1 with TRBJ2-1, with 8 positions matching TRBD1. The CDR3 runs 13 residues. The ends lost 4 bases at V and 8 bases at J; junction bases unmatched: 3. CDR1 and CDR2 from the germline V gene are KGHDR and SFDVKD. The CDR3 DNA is TGTGCCACCAGTGACTACAGGGGGGATGAGCAGTTCTTC. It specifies CATSDYRGDEQFF.

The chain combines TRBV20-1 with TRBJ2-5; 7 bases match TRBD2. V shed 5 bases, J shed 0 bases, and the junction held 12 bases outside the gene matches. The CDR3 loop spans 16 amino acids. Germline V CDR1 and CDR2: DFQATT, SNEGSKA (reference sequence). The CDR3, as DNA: TGCAGTGCTCCCTCCTACCTACTAGCGTACCAAGAGACCCAGTACTTC. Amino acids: CSAPSYLLAYQETQYF.